The present T cell receptor (beta chain) was sequenced within a study of early T cells in non-severe SARS-CoV-2 infection. Study-wide points: A preference for anti-spike CD8 responses marked VDJdb matching, which missed private and CD4 specificities.

Germline V CDR1 and CDR2: MNHNS, SASEGT. Unmatched junction bases numbered 7, after V lost 6 bases and J lost 4 bases. The CDR3 runs 15 residues. This clonotype was found a few times. Its antigen is not known. Individual cDNA molecules each received unique molecular identifiers attached to them. TCRdb reprocessed the 5' RACE reads via MiXCR and lists one record per CDR3 protein. The data hold more than 80,000 distinct CDR3 sequences, with around 17% observed a single time. The specimen was whole blood. This clonotype was sampled from an adult who was a healthcare worker with PCR-confirmed SARS-CoV-2 infection or an uninfected control (not recorded which). V gene TRBV6-1 combines with J gene TRBJ2-3; 10 bases are shared with TRBD2. For the CDR3, the DNA is TGTGCCAGCAGGGAAACTAGCGGGACCCCAGATACGCAGTATTTT. This sequence encodes CASRETSGTPDTQYF.